The clone carrying this T cell receptor (beta chain) was seen ten or more times. Molecular barcoding with unique molecular identifiers was used for the TCRbeta library. TCRdb ran MiXCR on the PCR reads and lists one entry per CDR3 protein. This table has over 200,000 distinct CDR3 sequences, 11% appearing once. The data belong to a study of T-cell reconstitution after alpha-beta-depleted transplantation in children. This CDR3 spans 13 amino acids. The V gene's germline CDR1 is DFQATT and CDR2 SNEGSKA (reference sequence). The V end lost 0 bases, the J end lost 2 bases, and 8 bases lay between the germline ends.

The TCR comes from a child less than two years old with acute myeloid leukemia, due to receive a stem cell transplant. This rearrangement joins TRBV20-1 to TRBJ2-7; D is possibly TRBD1 or TRBD2 (5 bases each). The sample in question was PBMCs, obtained before TCRalphabeta/CD19-depleted stem cell transplant. For the CDR3, the DNA is TGCAGTGCTAGAGAAACGGGGCCCTACGAGCAGTACTTC. Residues: CSARETGPYEQYF.